This TCR beta chain came from a study of CD8+CD57+ T cells in acquired aplastic anemia. Study overall: CD4+ and CD8+ cells, once sorted, gave DNA averaging about 3 ug.

CDR3 length: 17 amino acids. Germline V CDR1 and CDR2: SGDLS, YYNGEE. J was trimmed by 9 bases and V by 2 bases; bases with no gene match: 11. Genomic DNA acted as the template from which TCR beta VDJ combination and CDR3 sequence profiling were carried out. Each CDR3 protein gets one entry after TCRdb re-called the reads with MiXCR. Counted here are 210,000 or so distinct CDR3 sequences, almost 50% occurring once; the ten biggest clones make up about 20%. Selection for sequencing was limited to patients who had shown CD8+CD57+ cell expansion by flow cytometry. All patients were therapy-naive when blood was sampled.

The TCR originated in a human donor with aplastic anemia. Sequencing used sorted CD4+, CD8+, or CD8+CD57+ T cells (not recorded which) from PBMCs. The genes are TRBV9 and TRBJ2-2, with 12 bases matching TRBD2. CDR3 amino acids: CASSVSSGLAGKRELFF. The CDR3 nucleotides are TGTGCCAGCAGCGTGTCGTCGGGACTAGCGGGTAAGAGGGAGCTGTTTTTT. The variable domain in full, completed from reference TRBV9 and TRBJ2-2, reads DSGVTQTPKHLITATGQRVTLRCSPRSGDLSVYWYQQSLDQGLQFLIQYYNGEERAKGNILERFSAQQFPDLHSELNLSSLELGDSALYFCASSVSSGLAGKRELFFGEGSRLTVL.